The text below deals with one TCR beta chain. Its specificity is unknown. This sample stems from a study of response to subunit inactivated influenza vaccine. Germline V lookup: CDR1 SGHKS, CDR2 YYEKEE (reference sequence). The CDR3 totals 14 residues. V was clipped by 0 bases and J by 6 bases, with 9 bases between them. Study-wide results and caveats: Researchers suggested that each seasonal influenza vaccination recruits few new T cells.

MiXCR, run by TCRdb on the RT-PCR reads, gives a single entry per CDR3 protein. The top ten clones hold over 1.5% of a sample with about 480,000 distinct CDR3 sequences, approximately 24% of them seen once. Sequencing used CD4+ T cells sorted from PBMCs, obtained 4 to 6 days after vaccination. V and J are TRBV5-5 and TRBJ2-2; D is possibly TRBD2 (5 bases). The sequence came from a man aged 50-60 years who received an inactivated influenza vaccine. The CDR3 DNA reads TGTGCCAGCAGCTTGGCCTGGGGAGCCGGGGAGCTGTTTTTT. Its protein product is CASSLAWGAGELFF.